The 15 T cell receptor beta chains below come from one sample, sequenced in a study of beta chain features in type 1 diabetes. The sequenced template was cDNA made from the entire isolated RNA. Sequenced by immunoSEQ multiplex PCR; TCRdb stores in-frame clones only, minus some. The sample includes nearly 700,000 clones, 13% of them seen just once. Whole-study findings and limits: When Type 1 diabetes patients were examined, their TCRB CDR3s proved moderately but significantly shorter in all four CD4+ subsets.

Their specific antigens are unknown. The sample taken for sequencing was naive CD4+ T cells from blood. These receptors all come from a man between 18 and 29 years old with type 1 diabetes.

The rearrangement uses TRBV18 and TRBJ2-7; D call uncertain. The CDR3 length is 12 residues. Germline V CDR1 and CDR2: KGHSH, LQKENI. V dropped 3 bases and J dropped 0 bases, with 3 bases sitting between them. The CDR3 sequence: CASSPASYEQYF. The CDR3 DNA reads as TGTGCCAGCTCACCGGCCTCCTACGAGCAGTACTTC.

This clone was detected only a few times. This chain joins TRBV7-2 and TRBJ2-6; D gene ambiguous. V was shortened by 1 base and J by 0 bases, with 13 bases between the two germline ends. The CDR3 loop spans 18 amino acids. Germline CDR1 is SGHTA and CDR2 is FQGNSA. The CDR3 loop is CASSLVVGVYSGANVLTF. The CDR3 nucleotides are TGTGCCAGCAGCTTAGTGGTGGGTGTCTACTCTGGGGCCAACGTCCTGACTTTC. The full variable domain, its missing parts supplied by reference TRBV7-2 and TRBJ2-6, is GAGVSQSPSNKVTEKGKDVELRCDPISGHTALYWYRQSLGQGLEFLIYFQGNSAPDKSGLPSDRFSAERTGGSVSTLTIQRTQQEDSAVYLCASSLVVGVYSGANVLTFGAGSRLTVL.

The chain couples TRBV5-1 to TRBJ1-2; D is undetermined. V dropped 0 bases and J dropped 4 bases, with 10 bases sitting between them. Per germline, CDR1 SGHRS and CDR2 YFSETQ. The CDR3 loop spans 14 amino acids. Written as DNA, the CDR3 is TGCGCCAGCAGCTTGGCGGCAGAGTTCTATGGCTACACCTTC. Translation: CASSLAAEFYGYTF.

The sample holds a few counts of this clone. The chain couples TRBV29-1 to TRBJ2-7; 7 bases are shared with TRBD1. The junction had 7 bases not matched to a gene; V was cut back by 3 bases and J by 2 bases. There are 14 residues in the CDR3. Per germline, CDR1 SQVTM and CDR2 ANQGSEA. CDR3 sequence: CSVDSGQAPYEQYF. CDR3 nucleotide sequence: TGCAGCGTTGACTCCGGACAGGCGCCCTACGAGCAGTACTTC.

The chain joins TRBV29-1 to TRBJ2-2; 8 bases agree with TRBD1. V lost 5 bases and J lost 2; bases outside the gene matches: 4. CDR3 size: 14 residues. CDR1 is SQVTM, CDR2 ANQGSEA, per germline. CDR3 nucleotides: TGCAGCGTTCGACAGGGGACAAACACCGGGGAGCTGTTTTTT. Protein: CSVRQGTNTGELFF.

The chain employs TRBV4-1 and TRBJ2-3; 9 bases map to TRBD2. Germline trimming cut 4 bases from V and 5 bases from J; bases unmatched to any gene: 7. This CDR3 is built from 15 residues. Germline values: CDR1 MGHRA, CDR2 YSYEKL. The CDR3 coding sequence is TGCGCCAGCAGCCCCGGCGGGGGGGCCTTAGATACGCAGTATTTT. Translation: CASSPGGGALDTQYF.

This clone was observed a few times. The J gene is TRBJ2-1, the V gene TRBV19, with 7 bases fitting TRBD1. Trimming took 4 bases from V and 6 from J; bases not matched to a gene: 6. The CDR3 has 14 amino acids. Germline CDR1 and CDR2: LNHDA and SQIVND (reference sequence). The CDR3 DNA is TGTGCCAGTAGTACAACGACAGGGCTCAATGAGCAGTTCTTC. The encoded protein is CASSTTTGLNEQFF. The variable domain in full, with the rest retrieved from reference TRBV19 and TRBJ2-1, is DGGITQSPKYLFRKEGQNVTLSCEQNLNHDAMYWYRQDPGQGLRLIYYSQIVNDFQKGDIAEGYSVSREKKESFPLTVTSAQKNPTAFYLCASSTTTGLNEQFFGPGTRLTVL.

This clone was picked up a small number of times. The chain joins TRBV5-1 to TRBJ2-1; D is undetermined. The germline V and J ends were trimmed by 0 bases and 0 bases, with 10 bases remaining between them. This CDR3 contains 16 residues. Germline V gene sequence: CDR1 SGHRS, CDR2 YFSETQ. The CDR3 spells CASSLGGSSSYNEQFF. The CDR3 DNA reads as TGCGCCAGCAGCTTGGGGGGATCATCCTCCTACAATGAGCAGTTCTTC.

This clone was seen only a few times. The chain uses TRBV7-9 and TRBJ1-2; 7 bases align to TRBD1. This CDR3 comprises 13 residues. Per germline, CDR1 SEHNR and CDR2 FQNEAQ (reference sequence). The trim removed 5 bases at V and 6 bases at J, leaving 6 bases unmatched. The chain's CDR3 is CASSPSTGNGYTF. The DNA for the CDR3 is TGTGCCAGCAGCCCATCGACAGGGAATGGCTACACCTTC.

This rearrangement joins TRBV9 to TRBJ2-7; 7 bases match TRBD1. Trimming cost V 2 bases and J 5 bases; bases outside gene matches: 7. The CDR3 consists of 14 residues. Germline V gene sequence: CDR1 SGDLS, CDR2 YYNGEE. For the CDR3, the DNA is TGTGCCAGCAGCGTGGGGACAGCTAAAGACGAGCAGTACTTC. Protein product: CASSVGTAKDEQYF.

In the case of this clone: The sample contains more than one DNA sequence encoding this CDR3. The chain employs TRBV2 and TRBJ2-3; 7 bases map to TRBD1. Germline assignment: CDR1 SNHLY and CDR2 FYNNEI. The V segment lost 6 bases and the J segment 0 bases; nucleotides outside the gene matches: 3. The CDR3 is 14 amino acids. The CDR3 nucleotides are TGTGCCAGCAGCGTACAGGGGAGCACAGATACGCAGTATTTT. Residues: CASSVQGSTDTQYF.

This clone was picked up a small number of times. This chain connects TRBV5-1 to TRBJ2-2; D unresolved. The ends were cut back, 2 bases at V and 0 bases at J, with 5 bases in the middle. CDR3 length equals 14 residues. The V gene's germline CDR1 is SGHRS and CDR2 YFSETQ. The CDR3: CASSLGTNTGELFF. CDR3 nucleotides: TGCGCCAGCAGCTTAGGGACGAACACCGGGGAGCTGTTTTTT.

V gene TRBV10-3 combines with J gene TRBJ1-4; D gene uncertain. The V and J ends lost 3 bases and 4 bases respectively, with 12 bases between them. This CDR3 has 15 residues. CDR1 ENHRY and CDR2 SYGVKD come from the germline V gene. CDR3 region: CAISESRSFNEKLFF. CDR3 nucleotides: TGTGCCATCAGTGAAAGTCGCAGCTTTAATGAAAAACTGTTTTTT.

This clone has a handful of counts. The chain has TRBV19 and TRBJ1-4; no clear D gene. CDR1 and CDR2 (germline): LNHDA, SQIVND (reference sequence). This CDR3 has 15 residues. V was trimmed by 3 bases and J by 6 bases, leaving 14 bases between them. The CDR3 reads CASSIWEFSDEKLFF. The CDR3 DNA reads TGTGCCAGTAGTATTTGGGAATTCAGCGATGAAAAACTGTTTTTT.

This rearrangement joins TRBV30 to TRBJ1-2; TRBD1 is a possible D gene (6 bases). The CDR3 length is 13 residues. V gave up 2 bases and J gave up 7 bases, with 14 bases separating them. Germline CDR1 is GTSNPN and CDR2 is SVGIG (reference sequence). The CDR3 coding sequence is TGTGCCTGGAGTACCGGACAGCGGCGTGGCTACACCTTC. Its translation is CAWSTGQRRGYTF.